Below, 8 T cell receptor beta chains from the same sample are listed, as sequenced in a study of cytomegalovirus exposure and HLA in healthy donors. The PCR contained 60 Vbeta and 13 Jbeta primers. Sequencing was performed with immunoSEQ multiplex PCR; in TCRdb, only in-frame clones are kept and a portion is missing. The sample contains approximately 150,000 clones, about 80% of which appear only once. The sequenced material came from PBMCs. All receptors derive from a woman aged 40 to 55 in good health and CMV-seronegative.

Remarks on this clone: The germline gene is not matched at one end of the junction; a read error may be the cause. This chain links TRBV7-9 with TRBJ1-1; D is perhaps TRBD1 (5 bases). This CDR3 is built from 16 residues. Germline values: CDR1 SEHNR, CDR2 FQNEAQ (reference sequence). CDR3 DNA: TGTTCCAGCAGCTTAAACCAGGGAGGTAGGGGAACTGAAGCTTTCTTT. As protein: CSSSLNQGGRGTEAFF.

The chain carries TRBV28 and TRBJ2-2, with D tentatively TRBD2 (6 bases). Trimming took 6 bases from V and 0 from J, leaving 14 bases between them. Germline V gene lookup returns CDR1 MDHEN and CDR2 SYDVKM. The CDR3 spans 16 residues. The CDR3 loop reads CASRTSQASNTGELFF. CDR3 DNA sequence: TGTGCCAGCAGGACTAGTCAGGCTTCGAACACCGGGGAGCTGTTTTTT.

The V call is TRBV6-5, the J call TRBJ1-5, with D maybe TRBD1 (6 bases). The CDR3 contains 12 residues. Germline V CDR1 and CDR2: MNHEY, SVGAGI. CDR3 residues: CATGTFGRPQHF. As DNA, the CDR3 is TGTGCTACAGGGACCTTCGGTCGACCCCAGCATTTT.

The chain uses TRBV4-2 and TRBJ2-7; D perhaps matches TRBD2 (6 bases). The V and J ends lost 0 bases and 6 bases respectively, with 18 bases between them. The CDR3 contains 16 residues. Germline CDR1 LGHNA, CDR2 YNFKEQ. CDR3 nucleotides: TGTGCCAGCAGCCAAGAGAGGGACTCAGGAGTTTTCGAGCAGTACTTC. Its protein product is CASSQERDSGVFEQYF.

J is TRBJ2-3 and V is TRBV5-6, with D hard to call. This CDR3 has 13 amino acids. V dropped 2 bases and J dropped 4 bases, with 8 bases sitting between them. Germline assignment: CDR1 SGHDT and CDR2 YYEEEE. The CDR3, as DNA: TGTGCCAGCAGCTTCCCCCAGTCAGATACGCAGTATTTT. Protein sequence: CASSFPQSDTQYF.

This clone was counted a single time. The chain uses TRBV5-1 and TRBJ2-1, with TRBD2 matching over 10 bases. Losses at the gene ends were 5 bases for V and 3 bases for J; bases not matched to a gene: 2. CDR1 SGHRS and CDR2 YFSETQ come from the germline V gene. The CDR3 contains 14 residues. The CDR3 here is CASSLAGDYNEQFF. In DNA, the CDR3 is TGCGCCAGCAGTCTAGCGGGGGACTACAATGAGCAGTTCTTC.

V gene TRBV28 combines with J gene TRBJ2-2; TRBD1 is a possible D gene (5 bases). Germline CDR1 is MDHEN and CDR2 is SYDVKM. V was pared by 8 bases and J by 6 bases, with 16 bases between. The CDR3 has 14 amino acids. The CDR3 protein is CASYNAGSAGELFF. In DNA, the CDR3 is TGTGCCAGCTATAACGCAGGGTCAGCCGGGGAGCTGTTTTTT.

The chain combines TRBV6-5 with TRBJ1-5; 7 nucleotides align to TRBD1. The CDR3 extends over 14 amino acids. CDR1 is MNHEY, CDR2 SVGAGI, per germline. With V trimmed by 6 bases and J by 2 bases, 4 bases remained unmatched. CDR3 protein: CASRRQGGNQPQHF. In DNA form, the CDR3 reads TGTGCCAGCAGACGACAGGGCGGCAATCAGCCCCAGCATTTT.